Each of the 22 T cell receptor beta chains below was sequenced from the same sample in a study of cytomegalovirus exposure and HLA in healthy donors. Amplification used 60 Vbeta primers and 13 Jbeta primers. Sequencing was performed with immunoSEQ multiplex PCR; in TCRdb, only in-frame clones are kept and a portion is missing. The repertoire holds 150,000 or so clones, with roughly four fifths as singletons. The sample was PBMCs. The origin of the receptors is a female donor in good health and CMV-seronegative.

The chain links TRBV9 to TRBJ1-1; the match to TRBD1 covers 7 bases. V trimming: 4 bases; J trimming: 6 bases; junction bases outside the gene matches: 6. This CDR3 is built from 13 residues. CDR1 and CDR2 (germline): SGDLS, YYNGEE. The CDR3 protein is CASSSQGGPEAFF. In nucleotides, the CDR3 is TGTGCCAGCAGCTCCCAGGGGGGCCCTGAAGCTTTCTTT.

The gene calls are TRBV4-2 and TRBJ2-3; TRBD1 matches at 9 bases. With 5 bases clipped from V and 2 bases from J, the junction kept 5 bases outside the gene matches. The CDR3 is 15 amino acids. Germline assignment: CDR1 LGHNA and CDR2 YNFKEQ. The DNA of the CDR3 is TGTGCCAGCAGCGCCCGGGACAGGGACACAGATACGCAGTATTTT. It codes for CASSARDRDTDTQYF.

CDR3 in amino acids: CASSYSALNGYTF. For the CDR3, the DNA is TGTGCCAGCAGTTACTCGGCCTTAAATGGCTACACCTTC. The chain links TRBV6-5 to TRBJ1-2; D gene unclear. Germline V gene lookup returns CDR1 MNHEY and CDR2 SVGAGI. The CDR3 has 13 residues. Trimming left V 0 bases short and J 6 bases short, with 8 bases between.

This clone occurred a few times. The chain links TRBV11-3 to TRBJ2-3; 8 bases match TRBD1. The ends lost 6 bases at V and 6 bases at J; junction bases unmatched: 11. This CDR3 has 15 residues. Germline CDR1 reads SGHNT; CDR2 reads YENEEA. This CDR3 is CASRTGTGHADTQYF. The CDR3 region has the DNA TGTGCCAGCAGAACCGGGACAGGTCACGCGGATACGCAGTATTTT.

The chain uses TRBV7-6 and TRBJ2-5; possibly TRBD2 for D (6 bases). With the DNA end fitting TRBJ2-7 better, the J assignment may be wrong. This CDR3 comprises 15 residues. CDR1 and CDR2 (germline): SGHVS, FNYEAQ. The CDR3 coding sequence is TGTGCCAGCAGCTTAGCGGGAGGCGGCACCTACGAGCAGTACTTC. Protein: CASSLAGGGTYEQYF.

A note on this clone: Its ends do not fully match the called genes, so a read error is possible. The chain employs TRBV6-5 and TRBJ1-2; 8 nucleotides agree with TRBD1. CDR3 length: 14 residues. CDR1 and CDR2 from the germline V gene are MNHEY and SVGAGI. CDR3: CAISERQGWYGYTF. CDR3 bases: TGTGCCATCAGTGAGAGACAGGGGTGGTATGGCTACACCTTC.

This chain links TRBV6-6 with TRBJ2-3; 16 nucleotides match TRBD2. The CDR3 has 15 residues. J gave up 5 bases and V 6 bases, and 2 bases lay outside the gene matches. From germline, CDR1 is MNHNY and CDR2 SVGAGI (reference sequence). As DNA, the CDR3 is TGTGCCAGCAGGGGACTAGCGGGAGGGGGAGATACGCAGTATTTT. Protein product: CASRGLAGGGDTQYF.

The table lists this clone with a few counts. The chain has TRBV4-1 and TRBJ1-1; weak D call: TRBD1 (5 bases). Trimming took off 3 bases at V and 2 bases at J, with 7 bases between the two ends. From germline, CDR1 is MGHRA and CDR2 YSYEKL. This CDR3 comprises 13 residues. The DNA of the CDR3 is TGCGCCAGCAGCCAGGGGGGTAACACTGAAGCTTTCTTT. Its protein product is CASSQGGNTEAFF.

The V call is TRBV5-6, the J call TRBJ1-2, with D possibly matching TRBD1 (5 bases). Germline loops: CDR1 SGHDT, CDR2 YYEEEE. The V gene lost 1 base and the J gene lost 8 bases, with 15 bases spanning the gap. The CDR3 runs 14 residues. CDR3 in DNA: TGTGCCAGCAGCTTGCAGGGCCAGGGTGCCGGCTACACCTTC. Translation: CASSLQGQGAGYTF.

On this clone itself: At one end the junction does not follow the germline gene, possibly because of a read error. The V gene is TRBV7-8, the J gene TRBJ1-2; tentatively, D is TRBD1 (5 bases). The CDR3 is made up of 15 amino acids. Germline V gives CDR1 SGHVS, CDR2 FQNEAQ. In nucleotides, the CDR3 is TGTGCCAGCAGCTTACGCGGGGGTTCGGGATATGGCTACCCCTTC. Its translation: CASSLRGGSGYGYPF.

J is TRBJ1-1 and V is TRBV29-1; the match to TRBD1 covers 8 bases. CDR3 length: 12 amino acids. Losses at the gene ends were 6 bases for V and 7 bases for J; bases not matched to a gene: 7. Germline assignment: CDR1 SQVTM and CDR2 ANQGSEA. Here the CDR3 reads CSVKQGVGEAFF. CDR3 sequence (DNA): TGCAGCGTAAAACAGGGGGTGGGTGAAGCTTTCTTT.

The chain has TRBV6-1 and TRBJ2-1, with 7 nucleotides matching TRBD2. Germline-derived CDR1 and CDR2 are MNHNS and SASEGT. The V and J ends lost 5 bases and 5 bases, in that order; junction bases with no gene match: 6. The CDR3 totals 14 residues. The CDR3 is CASSPGLVNNEQFF. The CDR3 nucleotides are TGTGCCAGCAGTCCAGGACTAGTTAACAATGAGCAGTTCTTC.

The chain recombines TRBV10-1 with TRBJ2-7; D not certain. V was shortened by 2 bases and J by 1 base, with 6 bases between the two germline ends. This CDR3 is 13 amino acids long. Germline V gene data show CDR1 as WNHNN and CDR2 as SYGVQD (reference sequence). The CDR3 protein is CASSEAVSYEQYF. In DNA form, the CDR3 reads TGCGCCAGCAGTGAGGCGGTTTCCTACGAGCAGTACTTC.

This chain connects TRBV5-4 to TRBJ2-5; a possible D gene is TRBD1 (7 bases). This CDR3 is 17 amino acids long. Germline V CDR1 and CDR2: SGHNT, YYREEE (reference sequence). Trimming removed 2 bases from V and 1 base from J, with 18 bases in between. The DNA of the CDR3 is TGTGCCAGCAGCTTTGTAGGCGGGACAGAAAGCCAAGAGACCCAGTACTTC. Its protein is CASSFVGGTESQETQYF. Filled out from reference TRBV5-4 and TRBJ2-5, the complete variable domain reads ETGVTQSPTHLIKTRGQQVTLRCSSQSGHNTVSWYQQALGQGPQFIFQYYREEENGRGNFPPRFSGLQFPNYSSELNVNALELDDSALYLCASSFVGGTESQETQYFGPGTRLLVL.

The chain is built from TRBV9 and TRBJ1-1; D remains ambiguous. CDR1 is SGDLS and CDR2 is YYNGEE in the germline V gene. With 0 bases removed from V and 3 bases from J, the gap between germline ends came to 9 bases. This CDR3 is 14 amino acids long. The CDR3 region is CASSVGGFDTEAFF. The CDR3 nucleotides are TGTGCCAGCAGCGTAGGAGGTTTTGACACTGAAGCTTTCTTT.

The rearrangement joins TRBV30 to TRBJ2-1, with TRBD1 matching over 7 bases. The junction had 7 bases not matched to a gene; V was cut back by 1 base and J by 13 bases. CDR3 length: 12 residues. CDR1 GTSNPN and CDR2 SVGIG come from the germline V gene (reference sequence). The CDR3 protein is CAWSAKGASQFF. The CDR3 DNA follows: TGTGCCTGGAGTGCAAAGGGGGCCTCCCAGTTCTTC.

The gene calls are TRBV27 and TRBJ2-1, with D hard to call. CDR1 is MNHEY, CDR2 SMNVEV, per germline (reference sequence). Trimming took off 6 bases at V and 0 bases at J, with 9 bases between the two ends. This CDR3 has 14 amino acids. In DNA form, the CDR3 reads TGTGCCAGCAGAGCTAGGAACTCCTACAATGAGCAGTTCTTC. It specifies CASRARNSYNEQFF.

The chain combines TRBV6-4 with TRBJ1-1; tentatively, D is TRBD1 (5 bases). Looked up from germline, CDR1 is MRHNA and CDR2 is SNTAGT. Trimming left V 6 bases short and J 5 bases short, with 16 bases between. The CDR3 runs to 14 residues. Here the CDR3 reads CASRTSRGGTEAFF. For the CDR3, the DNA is TGTGCCAGCAGGACTTCAAGGGGTGGGACTGAAGCTTTCTTT.

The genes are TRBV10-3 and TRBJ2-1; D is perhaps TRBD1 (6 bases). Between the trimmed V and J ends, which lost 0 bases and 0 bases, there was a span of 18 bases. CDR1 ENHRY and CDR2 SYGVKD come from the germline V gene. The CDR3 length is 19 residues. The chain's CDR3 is CAISESTSQGLSSYNEQFF. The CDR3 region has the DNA TGTGCCATCAGTGAGTCGACTTCACAGGGTTTGAGCTCCTACAATGAGCAGTTCTTC.

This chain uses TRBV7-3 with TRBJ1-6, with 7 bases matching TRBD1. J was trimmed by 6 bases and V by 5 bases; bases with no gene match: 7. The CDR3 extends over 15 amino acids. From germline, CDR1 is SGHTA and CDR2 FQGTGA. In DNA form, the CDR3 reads TGTGCCAGCAGCCTCACCCGGGACAGTAATTCACCCCTCCACTTT. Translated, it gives CASSLTRDSNSPLHF.

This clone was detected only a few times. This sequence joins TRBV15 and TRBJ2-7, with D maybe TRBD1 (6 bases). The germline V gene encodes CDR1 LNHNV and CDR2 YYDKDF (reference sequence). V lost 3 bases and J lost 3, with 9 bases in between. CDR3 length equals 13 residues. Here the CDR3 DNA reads TGTGCCACCAGCAGGGACAGTAACTACGAGCAGTACTTC. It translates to CATSRDSNYEQYF.

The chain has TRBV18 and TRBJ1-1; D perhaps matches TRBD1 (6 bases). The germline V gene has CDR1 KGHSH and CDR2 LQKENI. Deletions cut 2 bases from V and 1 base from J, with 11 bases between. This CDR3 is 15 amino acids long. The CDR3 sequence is CASSPLAQGNTEAFF. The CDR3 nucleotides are TGTGCCAGCTCACCATTAGCACAGGGGAACACTGAAGCTTTCTTT.